This T cell receptor (beta chain) originates from a study of patients and donors after allogeneic stem cell transplantation. This clonotype was seen a few times. Germline CDR1 MGHDK, CDR2 SYGVNS. This CDR3 has 18 residues. J was trimmed by 7 bases and V by 5 bases; bases with no gene match: 15. TCRdb itself ran the RT-PCR reads through MiXCR, one entry per CDR3 protein. The table shows about 960,000 distinct CDR3 sequences, with approximately 18% occurring only once. The gene calls are TRBV25-1 and TRBJ2-1; 12 positions agree with TRBD1. Sequencing was performed on blood, either unsorted or a sorted T cell fraction (not recorded which). The TCR was taken from a human donor who was either an allogeneic HSCT recipient or a stem cell or donor lymphocyte infusion donor (not recorded which). It is not recorded whose cells these are; they may come from a transplant donor. For the CDR3, the DNA is TGTGCCAGCAGTTTGGGGATGGGACAGGGGGCGCAAGGGAATGAGCAGTTCTTC. Amino acids: CASSLGMGQGAQGNEQFF.